Listed here are 7 T cell receptor beta chains from one sample, sequenced in a study of regulatory and conventional T cells in breast cancer. A single record per CDR3 protein comes from TCRdb applying MiXCR to the PCR reads. The data contain over a thousand distinct CDR3 sequences, approximately 65% of them singletons. Sequencing was carried out using regulatory T cells from blood. The receptors derive from a female donor in good health.

The genes are TRBV12-3 or TRBV12-4 and TRBJ2-7; no reliable D call. Trimming cost V 3 bases and J 8 bases, with 14 bases left between them. The CDR3 is made up of 13 amino acids. The CDR3 bases are TGTGCCAGCAGTTTGGACCTAGGAGTCCAGCAGTACTTC. Protein: CASSLDLGVQQYF.

The chain carries TRBV12-3 or TRBV12-4 and TRBJ2-7, with a weak D call TRBD1 (6 bases). V was cut by 3 bases and J by 3 bases, with 12 bases left in between. This CDR3 is built from 14 residues. CDR3 protein: CASSLWGLHYEQYF. The CDR3 DNA is TGTGCCAGCAGTTTGTGGGGGCTTCACTACGAGCAGTACTTC.

V is TRBV9 and J is TRBJ2-1; 10 bases are a match to TRBD2. The junction had 7 bases not matched to a gene; V was cut back by 4 bases and J by 3 bases. The CDR3 sequence is 16 residues long. Germline CDR1 SGDLS, CDR2 YYNGEE. In DNA form, the CDR3 reads TGTGCCAGCAGCTCTCGGACTAGCGGAATCTACAATGAGCAGTTCTTC. Translated: CASSSRTSGIYNEQFF. The entire variable domain, with the rest obtained from reference TRBV9 and TRBJ2-1, is as follows: DSGVTQTPKHLITATGQRVTLRCSPRSGDLSVYWYQQSLDQGLQFLIQYYNGEERAKGNILERFSAQQFPDLHSELNLSSLELGDSALYFCASSSRTSGIYNEQFFGPGTRLTVL.

A remark on this clonotype: No conserved phenylalanine or tryptophan ends this CDR3, so it is likely a read error. The rearrangement joins TRBV6-6 to TRBJ2-3, with 9 bases that match TRBD2. CDR1 is MNHNY, CDR2 SVGAGI, per germline (reference sequence). Losses at the gene ends were 4 bases for V and 2 bases for J; bases not matched to a gene: 7. The CDR3 is 16 residues long. CDR3 residues: CASSSRREGFTDTQYL. In DNA form, the CDR3 reads TGTGCCAGCAGTTCTCGGCGGGAGGGCTTCACAGATACGCAGTATCTT.

This clonotype was observed once. The CDR3 region is CASSLAPGQGRTDTQYF. CDR3 DNA sequence: TGCGCCAGCAGCTTGGCCCCGGGACAGGGTCGCACAGATACGCAGTATTTT. V gene TRBV5-1 combines with J gene TRBJ2-3; 9 bases fit TRBD1. Germline V lookup: CDR1 SGHRS, CDR2 YFSETQ. The CDR3 runs to 17 residues. Trimming cost V 0 bases and J 1 base; bases outside gene matches: 6.

The V gene is TRBV7-8, the J gene TRBJ2-7, with D hard to call. Germline assignment: CDR1 SGHVS and CDR2 FQNEAQ. The length of the CDR3 is 14 residues. V lost 1 base and J 3 bases, leaving 10 bases between the germline ends. The CDR3 loop reads CASSLEGRYYEQYF. Written as DNA, the CDR3 is TGTGCCAGCAGCTTAGAGGGAAGGTACTACGAGCAGTACTTC.

The V and J genes are TRBV12-3 or TRBV12-4 and TRBJ1-5, with D unresolved. This CDR3 comprises 15 residues. Trimming removed 5 bases from V and 4 bases from J, with 15 bases in between. CDR3: CASSQGGMGNQPQHF. CDR3 nucleotide sequence: TGTGCCAGCAGTCAAGGCGGGATGGGGAATCAGCCCCAGCATTTT.